Sequencing of this T cell receptor beta chain was carried out in a study of T cells and Merkel cell carcinoma outcomes. Sequencing was performed with immunoSEQ multiplex PCR; in TCRdb, only in-frame clones are kept and a portion is missing. The sample lists about 19,000 clones; around 80% were seen once. V shed 4 bases, J shed 4 bases, and the junction held 12 bases outside the gene matches. The CDR3 runs 17 residues. CDR1 and CDR2 (germline): LNHNV, YYDKDF (reference sequence). Study-wide findings and caveats: Repertoire plus T-cell density reportedly predicted Merkel cell carcinoma outcomes.

On this clone itself: Its antigen is not known.

The sequence was obtained from a human donor with Merkel cell carcinoma. Input material: tumor tissue from Merkel cell carcinoma. The chain uses TRBV15 and TRBJ2-2, with 7 positions matching TRBD1. The DNA of the CDR3 is TGTGCCACCAGCATCCACAGACGGGACAGTCTCACCGGGGAGCTGTTTTTT. Protein product: CATSIHRRDSLTGELFF.